This TCR beta chain was obtained from a study of blood T cell repertoires in COVID-19. Authors' analysis steps: Quantification of nucleated cells was approximated via reference gene primer amplification. Repertoires were generated with immunoSEQ multiplex PCR, while TCRdb's copy carries only in-frame clones and drops some. The V and J calls and clone size were taken over from that table, and D and trimming were inferred from the DNA. This sample has fewer than 20,000 clones, with around 81% found just once. The CDR3 spans 12 residues. Trimming stripped 2 bases from V and 8 bases from J, with 8 bases between. Germline-derived CDR1 and CDR2 are SGDLS and YYNGEE.

Sequenced material: peripheral blood. The chain employs TRBV9 and TRBJ2-1; no firm D call. The sequence came from a man in his forties with active or convalescent COVID-19. In nucleotides, the CDR3 is TGTGCCAGCAGCGTGTTCGGGTATGAGCAGTTCTTC. Residues: CASSVFGYEQFF.